This T cell receptor beta chain was sequenced for a study of shared clonotypes between healthy human individuals. Broader study findings: Relative to clonotypes present in all four donors, those not shared had lower generation probabilities.

Naivety among CD8 cells was defined by CD45RO negativity and positive CCR7 selection, thereby excluding terminally differentiated effector memory CD45RA+ cells. CDR3 length: 15 residues. Per germline, CDR1 SGHDT and CDR2 YYEEEE. V shed 3 bases, J shed 3 bases, and the junction held 7 bases outside the gene matches. This table comes from immunoSEQ multiplex PCR, and its TCRdb copy is limited to in-frame clones, with some not included. The profile covers more than 2 million clones, with roughly 95% appearing a single time and more than 0.95% taken by the ten largest. Notes on this clone: What it binds is unknown.

This TCR was recovered from a man younger than 35 in good health. Specimen: naive CD8+ T cells sorted from blood. The chain couples TRBV5-6 to TRBJ1-2, with 8 positions matching TRBD1. Here the CDR3 reads CASSSDRESDYGYTF. The CDR3 coding sequence is TGTGCCAGCAGCTCGGACAGGGAAAGTGACTATGGCTACACCTTC.